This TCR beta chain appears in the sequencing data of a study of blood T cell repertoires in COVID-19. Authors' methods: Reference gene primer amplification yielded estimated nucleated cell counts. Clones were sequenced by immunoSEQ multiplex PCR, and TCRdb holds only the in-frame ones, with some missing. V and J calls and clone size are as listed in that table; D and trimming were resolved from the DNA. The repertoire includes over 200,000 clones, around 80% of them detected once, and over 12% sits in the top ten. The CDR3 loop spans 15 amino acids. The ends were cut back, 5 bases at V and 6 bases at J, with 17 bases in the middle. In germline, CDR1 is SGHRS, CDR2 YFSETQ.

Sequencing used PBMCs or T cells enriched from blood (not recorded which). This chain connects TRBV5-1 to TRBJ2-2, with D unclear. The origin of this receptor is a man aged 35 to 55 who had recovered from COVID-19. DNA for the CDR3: TGCGCCAGCAGTTTCCAGTTCAGGTCGGCCGGGGAGCTGTTTTTT. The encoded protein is CASSFQFRSAGELFF.